This T cell receptor (beta chain) was sequenced during a study of blood T cell repertoires in COVID-19. Across the study: The samples span acute and convalescent COVID-19 from the United States, Italy and Spain.

CDR3 length: 11 amino acids. Trimming pared 7 bases from V and 15 bases from J, leaving 16 bases between. Per germline, CDR1 MNHEY and CDR2 SVGAGI. Original handling: Counts of nucleated cells, estimated from reference gene primer amplification, were obtained. Using immunoSEQ multiplex PCR, the repertoire was profiled, and TCRdb retains in-frame clones only, with some absent. That table gives V, J and clone size, and the DNA gave D and trimming. The table includes 220,000 or so clones, approximately 85% detected once. This clone was detected a few times. This clonotype was sampled from a woman older than 75 with COVID-19, enrolled during active disease. What was sequenced was peripheral blood. The chain joins TRBV6-5 to TRBJ2-1; perhaps TRBD2 as D (5 bases). CDR3 nucleotide sequence: TGTGCCAGCACCCGGGGTACGGTAGCGTTCTTC. Amino acids: CASTRGTVAFF.